Each of the 20 T cell receptor beta chains below was sequenced from the same sample in a study of control samples from healthy donors and cancer patients. This table comes from immunoSEQ multiplex PCR, and its TCRdb copy is limited to in-frame clones, with some not included. The sample contains 100,000 to 150,000 clones, around 86% of which appear only once. Sequenced input: blood. These receptor sequences come from a man between 35 and 55 years old in good health.

This clone occurred once. The chain uses TRBV6-5 and TRBJ2-4; 7 bases match TRBD1. The CDR3 covers 12 residues. The germline V gene has CDR1 MNHEY and CDR2 SVGAGI. V lost 11 bases to trimming and J lost 3 bases; unmatched junction nucleotides: 4. CDR3 coding DNA: TGTGCCGGGGACAGCCTCAAAAACATTCAGTACTTC. Translation gives CAGDSLKNIQYF.

The rearrangement links TRBV25-1 to TRBJ1-1, with 7 bases fitting TRBD1. This CDR3 spans 18 amino acids. The V gene end was trimmed by 11 bases and the J gene end by 2 bases; junction bases not matched to a gene: 23. CDR1 and CDR2 (germline): MGHDK, SYGVNS. The CDR3 loop reads CASVGGGETLIRNTEAFF. The CDR3 DNA follows: TGTGCCTCCGTAGGAGGGGGCGAGACACTGATCCGCAACACTGAAGCTTTCTTT.

The rearrangement uses TRBV6-5 and TRBJ1-1; D gene uncertain. Germline V gene lookup returns CDR1 MNHEY and CDR2 SVGAGI. Trimming removed 2 bases at V and 1 base at J, with 11 bases between. The CDR3 extends over 15 amino acids. The CDR3 nucleotides read TGTGCCAGCAGTTACCCCCCACCGGGGAACACTGAAGCTTTCTTT. Translation: CASSYPPPGNTEAFF.

The chain carries TRBV5-4 and TRBJ2-5; D remains unclear. The CDR3 is 14 residues long. Deletions cut 4 bases from V and 4 bases from J, with 14 bases between. CDR1 is SGHNT and CDR2 is YYREEE in the germline V gene (reference sequence). The CDR3 DNA reads TGTGCCAGCAGCCCACAAGGAGTTCTAGAGACCCAGTACTTC. Translated, it gives CASSPQGVLETQYF.

This clone was detected once. The chain is built from TRBV10-3 and TRBJ1-2; a possible D gene is TRBD1 (5 bases). Per germline, CDR1 ENHRY and CDR2 SYGVKD. Deletions cut 4 bases from V and 4 bases from J, with 16 bases between. The CDR3 spans 15 residues. The CDR3 is CAISVNRDLSYGYTF. The CDR3 DNA is TGTGCCATCAGTGTTAACCGGGACCTGAGCTATGGCTACACCTTC.

The CDR3 coding sequence is TGTGCCAGCAGCCAAGATAATTGGCAGACCTTAAACACTGAAGCTTTCTTT. Its translation is CASSQDNWQTLNTEAFF. V and J are TRBV3-1 (or the pseudogene TRBV3-2) and TRBJ1-1; D not resolved. Trimming removed 0 bases from V and 2 bases from J, with 16 bases in between. CDR3 length equals 17 residues. Germline values: CDR1 LGHDT, CDR2 YNNKEL (reference sequence).

This chain uses TRBV30 with TRBJ2-1, with TRBD2 identical over 7 bases. J lost 4 bases, V lost 3 bases, and 6 bases had no gene match. This CDR3 spans 14 amino acids. The V gene's germline CDR1 is GTSNPN and CDR2 SVGIG (reference sequence). The CDR3 is CAWRLSGAYNEQFF. DNA for the CDR3: TGTGCCTGGAGGTTGAGCGGGGCTTACAATGAGCAGTTCTTC.

The chain is built from TRBV5-1 and TRBJ1-3; D may be TRBD1 (5 bases). Germline V CDR1 and CDR2: SGHRS, YFSETQ. The CDR3 consists of 15 residues. V was shortened by 0 bases and J by 3 bases, with 10 bases between the two germline ends. The CDR3 DNA reads TGCGCCAGCAGCTTGGATGGGGGTGGTGGAAACACCATATATTTT. This codes for CASSLDGGGGNTIYF. Drawing the rest from reference TRBV5-1 and TRBJ1-3, the complete variable domain is KAGVTQTPRYLIKTRGQQVTLSCSPISGHRSVSWYQQTPGQGLQFLFEYFSETQRNKGNFPGRFSGRQFSNSRSEMNVSTLELGDSALYLCASSLDGGGGNTIYFGEGSWLTVV.

The CDR3 DNA is TGTGCCAGTAGTACGGGACAGGAGAGACAGCCCCAGCATTTT. It encodes CASSTGQERQPQHF. The J gene is TRBJ1-5, the V gene TRBV19; TRBD1 matches 8 bases. Losses at the gene ends were 4 bases for V and 7 bases for J; bases not matched to a gene: 6. The CDR3 spans 14 residues. CDR1 and CDR2 (germline): LNHDA, SQIVND (reference sequence).

The J gene is TRBJ2-3, the V gene TRBV9, with unresolved D. The CDR3 length is 11 residues. Germline CDR1 is SGDLS and CDR2 is YYNGEE. V lost 0 bases to trimming and J lost 4 bases, with 0 bases between them. The CDR3 DNA sequence: TGTGCCAGCAGCGTAGCAGATACGCAGTATTTT. It is translated as CASSVADTQYF.

The chain uses TRBV27 and TRBJ2-7, with TRBD2 matching 9 bases. Germline V gene lookup returns CDR1 MNHEY and CDR2 SMNVEV (reference sequence). J was trimmed by 7 bases and V by 6 bases; bases with no gene match: 13. This CDR3 has 15 residues. For the CDR3, the DNA is TGTGCCAGCAGAGGTTATGGCGGGGGGGCGCGGGAGCAGTACTTC. Its protein product is CASRGYGGGAREQYF.

The V gene is TRBV6-6, the J gene TRBJ1-2; D gene ambiguous. This CDR3 contains 14 residues. Germline values: CDR1 MNHNY, CDR2 SVGAGI (reference sequence). Trimming cost V 4 bases and J 4 bases, with 13 bases left between them. The CDR3, as DNA: TGTGCCAGCAGTTTCCCGGGAGGGAGCTATGGCTACACCTTC. Translation gives CASSFPGGSYGYTF.

The chain links TRBV7-9 to TRBJ2-2; 11 bases are a match to TRBD1. After removal of 1 base from V and 6 bases from J, the junction contained 4 bases not matched to a gene. The CDR3 sequence is 16 residues long. Germline V gene lookup returns CDR1 SEHNR and CDR2 FQNEAQ (reference sequence). The CDR3 protein is CASSLGDRGIAGELFF. CDR3 coding DNA: TGTGCCAGCAGCTTAGGGGACAGGGGGATTGCCGGGGAGCTGTTTTTT.

V usage is TRBV5-8 and J usage is TRBJ2-7; D gene unclear. V was cut by 0 bases and J by 1 base, with 5 bases left in between. The CDR3 contains 13 residues. CDR1 and CDR2 (germline): SGHTS, YDEGEE. As DNA, the CDR3 is TGTGCCAGCAGCTTGGCCACGTCCTACGAGCAGTACTTC. Its protein product is CASSLATSYEQYF.

The chain is built from TRBV11-3 and TRBJ2-5; tentative D call: TRBD2 (6 bases). The V gene's germline CDR1 is SGHNT and CDR2 YENEEA. This CDR3 is built from 15 residues. Deletions cut 7 bases from V and 2 bases from J, with 17 bases between. DNA of the CDR3: TGTGCCAGCACCCTGGACGCGGGGATACAAGAGACCCAGTACTTC. Its translation is CASTLDAGIQETQYF.

This chain links TRBV6-5 with TRBJ1-3; a weak D match, TRBD1 (5 bases). Germline CDR1 and CDR2: MNHEY and SVGAGI. This CDR3 contains 15 residues. V was clipped by 4 bases and J by 0 bases, with 10 bases between them. CDR3 nucleotides: TGTGCCAGCAGTTTGGCGGACATCTCTGGAAACACCATATATTTT. The encoded protein is CASSLADISGNTIYF.

The chain links TRBV29-1 to TRBJ1-3; no firm D call. Between the trimmed V and J ends, which lost 2 bases and 0 bases, there was a span of 8 bases. CDR3 size: 14 residues. In germline, CDR1 is SQVTM, CDR2 ANQGSEA. The CDR3 sequence: CSVEKGYSGNTIYF. The CDR3 nucleotides are TGCAGCGTTGAAAAGGGCTACTCTGGAAACACCATATATTTT.

V and J are TRBV6-5 and TRBJ2-7, with 12 bases matching TRBD2. Germline V gene sequence: CDR1 MNHEY, CDR2 SVGAGI. The CDR3 totals 14 residues. Losses at the gene ends were 3 bases for V and 6 bases for J; bases not matched to a gene: 3. The CDR3 DNA reads as TGTGCCAGCAGTTATCTAGCGGGGGGGCCCGAGCAGTACTTC. This codes for CASSYLAGGPEQYF.

CDR3 DNA: TGTGCCAGCAGCTCCCGGGACAGGGGTTCCTACGAGCAGTACTTC. This sequence encodes CASSSRDRGSYEQYF. The J gene is TRBJ2-7, the V gene TRBV5-6, with 10 bases identical to TRBD1. Germline lookup yields CDR1 SGHDT and CDR2 YYEEEE. Germline trimming cut 3 bases from V and 1 base from J; bases unmatched to any gene: 4. The CDR3 consists of 15 residues.

The chain recombines TRBV2 with TRBJ1-5, with no clear D. V lost 6 bases to trimming and J lost 4 bases, with 7 bases between them. Germline loops: CDR1 SNHLY, CDR2 FYNNEI. This CDR3 comprises 12 residues. The CDR3 is CASRGLNQPQHF. The CDR3 bases are TGTGCCAGCAGGGGGTTAAATCAGCCCCAGCATTTT.